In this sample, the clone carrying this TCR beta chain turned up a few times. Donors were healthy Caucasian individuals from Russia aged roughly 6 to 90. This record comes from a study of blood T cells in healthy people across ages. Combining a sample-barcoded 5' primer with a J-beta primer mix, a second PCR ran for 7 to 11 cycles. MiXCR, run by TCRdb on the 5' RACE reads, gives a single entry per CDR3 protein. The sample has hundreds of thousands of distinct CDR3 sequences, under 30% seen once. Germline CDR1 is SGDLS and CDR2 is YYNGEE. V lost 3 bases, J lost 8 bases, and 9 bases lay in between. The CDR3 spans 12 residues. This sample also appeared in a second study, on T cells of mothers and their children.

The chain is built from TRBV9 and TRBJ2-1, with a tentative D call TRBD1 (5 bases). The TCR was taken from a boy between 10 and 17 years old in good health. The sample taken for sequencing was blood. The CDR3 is CASSARVHEQFF. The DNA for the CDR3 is TGTGCCAGCAGCGCCAGGGTACATGAGCAGTTCTTC.